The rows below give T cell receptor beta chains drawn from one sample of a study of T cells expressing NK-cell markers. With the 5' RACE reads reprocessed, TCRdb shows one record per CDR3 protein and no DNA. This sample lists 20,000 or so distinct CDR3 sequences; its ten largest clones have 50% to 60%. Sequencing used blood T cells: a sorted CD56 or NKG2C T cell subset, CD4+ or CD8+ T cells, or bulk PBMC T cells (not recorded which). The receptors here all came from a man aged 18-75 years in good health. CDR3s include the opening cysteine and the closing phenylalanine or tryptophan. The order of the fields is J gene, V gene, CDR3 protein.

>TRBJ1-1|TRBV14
CASSQEGTGNSWAEAFF
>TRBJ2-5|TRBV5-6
CASSLRGNQETQYF
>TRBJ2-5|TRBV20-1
CSALFPLLGDRSQETQYF
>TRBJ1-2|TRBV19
CASSDRSRSHHYGYTF
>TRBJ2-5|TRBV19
CASTSTGGQETQYF
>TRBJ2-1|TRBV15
CATSRDRGNNEQFF
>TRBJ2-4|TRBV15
CATSRAPGQGMNIQYF
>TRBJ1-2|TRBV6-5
CASSYDGNYGYTF
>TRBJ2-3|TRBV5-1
CASSRQGATDTQYF
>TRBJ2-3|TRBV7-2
CASSLLAGGQADTQYF
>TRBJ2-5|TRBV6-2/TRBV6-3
CASSYGGHETQYF
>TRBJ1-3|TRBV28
CASKTLPGQKAGNTIYF
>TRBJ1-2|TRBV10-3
CAIKGQGAESYTF
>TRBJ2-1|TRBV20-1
CSAPSGLAAYNEQFF
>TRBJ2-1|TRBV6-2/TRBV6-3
CASSKDGGSYNEQFF
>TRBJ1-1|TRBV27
CASSLYPGGITEAFF
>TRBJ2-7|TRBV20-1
CSARSNRDSYEQYF
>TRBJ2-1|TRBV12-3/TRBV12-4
CASSPRNSREQFF
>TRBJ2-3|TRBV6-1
CASPPRGDADTQYF
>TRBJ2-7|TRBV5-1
CASRPTSGSYEQYF
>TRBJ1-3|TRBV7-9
CASSLAGTAGNTIYF
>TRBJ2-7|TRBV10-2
CASSAGTAVYEQYF